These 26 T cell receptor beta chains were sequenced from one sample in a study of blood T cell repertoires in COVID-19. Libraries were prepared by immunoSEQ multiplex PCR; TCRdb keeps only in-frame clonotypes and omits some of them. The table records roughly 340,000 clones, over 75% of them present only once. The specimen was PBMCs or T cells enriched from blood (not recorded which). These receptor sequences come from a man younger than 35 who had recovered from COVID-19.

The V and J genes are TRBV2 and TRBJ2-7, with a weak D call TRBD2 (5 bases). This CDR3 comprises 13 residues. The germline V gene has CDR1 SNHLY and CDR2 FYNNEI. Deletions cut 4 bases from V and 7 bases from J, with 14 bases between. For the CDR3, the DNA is TGTGCCAGCAGTGGGTCCTTACTAGGGGAGCAGTACTTC. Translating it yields CASSGSLLGEQYF.

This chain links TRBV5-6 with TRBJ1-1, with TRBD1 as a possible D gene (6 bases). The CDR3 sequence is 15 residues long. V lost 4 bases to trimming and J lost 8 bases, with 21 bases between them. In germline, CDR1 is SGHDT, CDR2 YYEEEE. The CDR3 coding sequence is TGTGCCAGCAGCACAAACGGCAGGGGAACCCCGGAAGCTTTCTTT. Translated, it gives CASSTNGRGTPEAFF.

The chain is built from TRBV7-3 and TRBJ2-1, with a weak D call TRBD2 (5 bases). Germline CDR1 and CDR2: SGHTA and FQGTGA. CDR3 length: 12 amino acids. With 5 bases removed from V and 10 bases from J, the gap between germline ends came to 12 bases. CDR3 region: CASSPPSYEQFF. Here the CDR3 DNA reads TGTGCCAGCAGCCCGCCTAGCTACGAGCAGTTCTTC.

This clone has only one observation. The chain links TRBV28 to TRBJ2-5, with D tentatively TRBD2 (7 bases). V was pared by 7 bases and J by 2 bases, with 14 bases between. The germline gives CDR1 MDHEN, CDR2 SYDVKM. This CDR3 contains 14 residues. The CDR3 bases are TGTGCCAGCAACCTGGGGGGGGCACAAGAGACCCAGTACTTC. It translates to CASNLGGAQETQYF.

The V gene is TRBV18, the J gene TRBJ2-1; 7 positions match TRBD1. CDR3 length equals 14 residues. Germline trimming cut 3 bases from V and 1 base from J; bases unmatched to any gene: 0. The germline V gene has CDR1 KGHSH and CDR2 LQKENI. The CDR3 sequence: CASSPDRSYNEQFF. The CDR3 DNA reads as TGTGCCAGCTCACCGGACAGGTCCTACAATGAGCAGTTCTTC.

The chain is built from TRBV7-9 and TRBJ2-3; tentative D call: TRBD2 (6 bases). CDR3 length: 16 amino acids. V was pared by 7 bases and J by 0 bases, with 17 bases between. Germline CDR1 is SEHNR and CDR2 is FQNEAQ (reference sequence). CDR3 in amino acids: CASTQLGSGSTDTQYF. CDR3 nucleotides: TGTGCCAGCACCCAGCTCGGTAGCGGAAGCACAGATACGCAGTATTTT.

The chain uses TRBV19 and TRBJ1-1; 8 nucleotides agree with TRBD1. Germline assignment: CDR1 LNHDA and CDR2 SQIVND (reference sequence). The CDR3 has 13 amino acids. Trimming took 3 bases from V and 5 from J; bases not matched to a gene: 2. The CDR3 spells CASSIRTGTEAFF. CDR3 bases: TGTGCCAGTAGTATCCGGACAGGGACTGAAGCTTTCTTT.

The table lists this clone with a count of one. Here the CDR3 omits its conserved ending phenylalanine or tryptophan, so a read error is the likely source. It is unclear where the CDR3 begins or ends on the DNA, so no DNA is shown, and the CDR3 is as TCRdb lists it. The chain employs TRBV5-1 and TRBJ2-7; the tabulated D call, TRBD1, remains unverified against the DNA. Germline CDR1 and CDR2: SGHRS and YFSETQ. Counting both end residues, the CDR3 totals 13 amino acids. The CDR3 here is CASSLGGGASVDL.

In DNA form, the CDR3 reads TGTGCCAGCAGCCAGGGGTGGGGTGAGCAGTTCTTC. This encodes CASSQGWGEQFF. The chain joins TRBV7-9 to TRBJ2-1, with D perhaps matching TRBD1 (6 bases). The V and J ends lost 5 bases and 9 bases respectively, with 11 bases between them. The CDR3 is made up of 12 amino acids. Germline CDR1 is SEHNR and CDR2 is FQNEAQ (reference sequence).

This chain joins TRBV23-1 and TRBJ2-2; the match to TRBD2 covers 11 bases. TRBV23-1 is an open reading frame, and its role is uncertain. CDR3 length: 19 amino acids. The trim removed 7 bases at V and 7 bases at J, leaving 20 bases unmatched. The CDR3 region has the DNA TGCGCCAGCACCCCCCCACTAGCGGGAGATCAGGCCTTCCACGGGGAGCTGTTTTTT. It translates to CASTPPLAGDQAFHGELFF.

The CDR3 sequence: CASSPLGGGNEQFF. The CDR3 nucleotides are TGTGCCAGCTCACCATTGGGAGGGGGCAATGAGCAGTTCTTC. The chain has TRBV18 and TRBJ2-1, with a weak D call TRBD2 (7 bases). There are 14 residues in the CDR3. V was clipped by 2 bases and J by 6 bases, with 11 bases between them. The germline gives CDR1 KGHSH, CDR2 LQKENI.

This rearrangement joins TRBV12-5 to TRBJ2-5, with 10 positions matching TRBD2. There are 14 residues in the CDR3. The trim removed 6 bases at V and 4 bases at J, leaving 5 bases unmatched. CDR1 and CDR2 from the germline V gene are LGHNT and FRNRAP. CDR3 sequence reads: CASGSSGSRETQYF. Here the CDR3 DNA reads TGTGCTAGTGGCTCTAGCGGGAGCCGAGAGACCCAGTACTTC.

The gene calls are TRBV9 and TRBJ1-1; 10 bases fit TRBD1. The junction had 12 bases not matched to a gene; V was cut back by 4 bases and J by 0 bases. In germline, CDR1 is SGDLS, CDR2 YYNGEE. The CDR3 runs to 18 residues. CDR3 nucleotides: TGTGCCAGCAGCTATTCTCCCGGGACAGGGGACCTGAACACTGAAGCTTTCTTT. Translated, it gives CASSYSPGTGDLNTEAFF.

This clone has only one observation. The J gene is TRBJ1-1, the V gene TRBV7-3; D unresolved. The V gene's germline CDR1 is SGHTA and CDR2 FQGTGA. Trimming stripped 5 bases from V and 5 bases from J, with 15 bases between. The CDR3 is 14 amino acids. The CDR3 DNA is TGTGCCAGCAGCGCCGGCCCGGGAACAACTGAAGCTTTCTTT. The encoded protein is CASSAGPGTTEAFF.

Here the CDR3 reads CASSPGVSSSPLHF. In DNA, the CDR3 is TGTGCCAGCAGTCCGGGGGTTAGCAGTTCACCCCTCCACTTT. This chain links TRBV28 with TRBJ1-6; the D gene is possibly TRBD1 (5 bases). The germline CDR1 and CDR2 sequences are MDHEN and SYDVKM. The V end lost 5 bases, the J end lost 9 bases, and 14 bases lay between the germline ends. This CDR3 contains 14 residues.

The CDR3 region is CASRPSRGKSSYEQYF. In DNA form, the CDR3 reads TGTGCCAGCAGACCCTCCCGGGGGAAGAGCTCCTACGAGCAGTACTTC. V usage is TRBV27 and J usage is TRBJ2-7; TRBD2 might be the D (6 bases). V dropped 6 bases and J dropped 0 bases, with 18 bases sitting between them. Germline loops: CDR1 MNHEY, CDR2 SMNVEV (reference sequence). The CDR3 spans 16 residues.

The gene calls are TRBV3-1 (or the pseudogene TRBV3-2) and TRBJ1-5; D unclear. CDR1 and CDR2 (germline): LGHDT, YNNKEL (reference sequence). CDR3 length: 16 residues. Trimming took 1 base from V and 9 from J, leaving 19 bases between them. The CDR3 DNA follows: TGTGCCAGCAGCCAAGTCCCAATCCTCGTGCGCGGGCCCCAGCATTTT. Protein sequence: CASSQVPILVRGPQHF.

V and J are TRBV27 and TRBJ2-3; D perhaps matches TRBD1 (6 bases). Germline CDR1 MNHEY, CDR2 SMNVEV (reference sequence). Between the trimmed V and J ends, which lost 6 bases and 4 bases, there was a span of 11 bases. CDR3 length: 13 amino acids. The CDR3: CASSITGSDTQYF. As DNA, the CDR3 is TGTGCCAGCAGCATAACAGGGTCAGATACGCAGTATTTT.

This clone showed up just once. CDR3 sequence reads: CASSYSGGGPGFEQYF. The CDR3 nucleotides read TGTGCCAGCAGTTACTCTGGAGGTGGGCCGGGGTTCGAGCAGTACTTC. The chain carries TRBV6-2 or TRBV6-3 and TRBJ2-7; possible D gene TRBD2, 5 bases. CDR3 length: 16 amino acids. V shed 0 bases and J shed 6 bases, with 18 bases lying between them. Germline V gives CDR1 MNHEY, CDR2 SVGEGT.

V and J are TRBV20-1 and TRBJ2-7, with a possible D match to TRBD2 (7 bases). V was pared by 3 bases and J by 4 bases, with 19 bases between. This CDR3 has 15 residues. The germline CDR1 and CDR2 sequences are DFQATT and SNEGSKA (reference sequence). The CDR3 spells CSASGGGAQNYEQYF. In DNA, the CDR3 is TGCAGTGCTAGTGGCGGGGGCGCGCAAAATTACGAGCAGTACTTC.

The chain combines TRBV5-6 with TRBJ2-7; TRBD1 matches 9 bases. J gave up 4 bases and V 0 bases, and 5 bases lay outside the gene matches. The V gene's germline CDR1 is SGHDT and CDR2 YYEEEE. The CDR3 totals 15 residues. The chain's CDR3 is CASSLVGTGSYEQYF. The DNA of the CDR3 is TGTGCCAGCAGCTTGGTGGGGACAGGGTCTTACGAGCAGTACTTC. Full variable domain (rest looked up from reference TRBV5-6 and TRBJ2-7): DAGVTQSPTHLIKTRGQQVTLRCSPKSGHDTVSWYQQALGQGPQFIFQYYEEEERQRGNFPDRFSGHQFPNYSSELNVNALLLGDSALYLCASSLVGTGSYEQYFGPGTRLTVT.

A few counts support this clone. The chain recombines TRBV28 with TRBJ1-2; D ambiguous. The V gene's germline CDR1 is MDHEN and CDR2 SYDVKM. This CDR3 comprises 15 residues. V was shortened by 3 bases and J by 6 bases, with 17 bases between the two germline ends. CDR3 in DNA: TGTGCCAGCAGTTTTTCAGGAATAGTATTCGATGGCTACACCTTC. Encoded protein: CASSFSGIVFDGYTF.

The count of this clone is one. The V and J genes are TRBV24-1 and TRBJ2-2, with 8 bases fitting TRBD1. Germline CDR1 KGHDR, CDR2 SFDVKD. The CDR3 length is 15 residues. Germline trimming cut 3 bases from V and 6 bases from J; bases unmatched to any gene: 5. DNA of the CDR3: TGTGCCACCAGTGATGTCCACAGGGGGTCCGGGGAGCTGTTTTTT. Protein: CATSDVHRGSGELFF.

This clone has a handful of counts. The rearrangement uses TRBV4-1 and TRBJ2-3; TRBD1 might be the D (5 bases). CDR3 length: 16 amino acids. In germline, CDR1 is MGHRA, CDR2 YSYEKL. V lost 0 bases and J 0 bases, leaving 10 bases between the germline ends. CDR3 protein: CASSQDFQGSTDTQYF. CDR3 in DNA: TGCGCCAGCAGCCAAGATTTCCAGGGTAGCACAGATACGCAGTATTTT.

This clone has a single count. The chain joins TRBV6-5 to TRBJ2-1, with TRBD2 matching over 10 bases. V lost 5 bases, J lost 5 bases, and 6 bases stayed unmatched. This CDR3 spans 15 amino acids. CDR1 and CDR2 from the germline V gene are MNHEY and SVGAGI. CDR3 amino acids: CASSPGLAAHNEQFF. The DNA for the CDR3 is TGTGCCAGCAGTCCAGGACTAGCGGCCCACAATGAGCAGTTCTTC.

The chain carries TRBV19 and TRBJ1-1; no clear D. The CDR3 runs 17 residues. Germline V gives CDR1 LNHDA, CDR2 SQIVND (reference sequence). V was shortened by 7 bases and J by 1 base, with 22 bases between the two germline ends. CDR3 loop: CASNPSPSQIQNTEAFF. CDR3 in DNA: TGTGCCAGTAACCCGTCTCCTTCACAGATTCAGAACACTGAAGCTTTCTTT.